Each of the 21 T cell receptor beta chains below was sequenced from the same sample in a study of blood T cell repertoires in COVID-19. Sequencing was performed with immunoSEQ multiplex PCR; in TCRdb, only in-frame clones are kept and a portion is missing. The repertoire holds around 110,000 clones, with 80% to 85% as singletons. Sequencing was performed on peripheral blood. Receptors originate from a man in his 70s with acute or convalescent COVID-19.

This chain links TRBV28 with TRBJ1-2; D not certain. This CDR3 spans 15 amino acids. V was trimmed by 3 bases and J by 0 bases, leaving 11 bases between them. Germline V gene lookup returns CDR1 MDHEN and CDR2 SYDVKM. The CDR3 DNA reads TGTGCCAGCAGTTTTTCGGGGTTCGCTAACTATGGCTACACCTTC. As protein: CASSFSGFANYGYTF.

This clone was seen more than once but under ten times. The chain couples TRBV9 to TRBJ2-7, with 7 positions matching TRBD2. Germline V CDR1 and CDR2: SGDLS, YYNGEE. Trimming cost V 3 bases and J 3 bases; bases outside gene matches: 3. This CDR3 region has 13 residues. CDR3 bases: TGTGCCAGCAGCGGCCCGGGGGGCTACGAGCAGTACTTC. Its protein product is CASSGPGGYEQYF.

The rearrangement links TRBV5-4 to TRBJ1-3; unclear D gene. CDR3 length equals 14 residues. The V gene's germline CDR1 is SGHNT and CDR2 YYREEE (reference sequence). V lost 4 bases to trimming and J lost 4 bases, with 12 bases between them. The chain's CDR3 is CASSARESGNTIYF. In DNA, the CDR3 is TGTGCCAGCAGCGCCCGGGAGTCGGGAAACACCATATATTTT. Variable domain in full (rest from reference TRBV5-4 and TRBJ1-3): ETGVTQSPTHLIKTRGQQVTLRCSSQSGHNTVSWYQQALGQGPQFIFQYYREEENGRGNFPPRFSGLQFPNYSSELNVNALELDDSALYLCASSARESGNTIYFGEGSWLTVV.

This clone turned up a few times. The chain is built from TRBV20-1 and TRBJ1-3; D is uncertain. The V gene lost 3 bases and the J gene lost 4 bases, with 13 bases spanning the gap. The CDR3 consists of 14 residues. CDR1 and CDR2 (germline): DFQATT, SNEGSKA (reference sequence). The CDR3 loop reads CSASQPGRGNTIYF. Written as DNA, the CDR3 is TGCAGTGCTAGTCAGCCAGGCAGAGGAAACACCATATATTTT.

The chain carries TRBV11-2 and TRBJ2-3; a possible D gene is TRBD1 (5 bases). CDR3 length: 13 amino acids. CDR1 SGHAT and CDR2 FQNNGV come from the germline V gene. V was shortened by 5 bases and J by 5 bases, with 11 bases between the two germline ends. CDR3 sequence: CASSAGLKDTQYF. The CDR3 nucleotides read TGTGCCAGCAGCGCAGGGCTAAAAGATACGCAGTATTTT.

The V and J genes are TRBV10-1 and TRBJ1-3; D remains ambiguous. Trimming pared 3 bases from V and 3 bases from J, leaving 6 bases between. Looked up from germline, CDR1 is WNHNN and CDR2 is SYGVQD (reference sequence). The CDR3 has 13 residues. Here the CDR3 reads CASSDPVGNTIYF. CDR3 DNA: TGCGCCAGCAGTGATCCGGTTGGAAACACCATATATTTT.

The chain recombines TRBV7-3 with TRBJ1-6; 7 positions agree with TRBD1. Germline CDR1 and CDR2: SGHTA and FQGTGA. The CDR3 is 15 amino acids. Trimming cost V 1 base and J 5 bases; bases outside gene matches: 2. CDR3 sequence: CASSLRTGDNSPLHF. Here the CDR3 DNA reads TGTGCCAGCAGCTTAAGGACAGGAGATAATTCACCCCTCCACTTT.

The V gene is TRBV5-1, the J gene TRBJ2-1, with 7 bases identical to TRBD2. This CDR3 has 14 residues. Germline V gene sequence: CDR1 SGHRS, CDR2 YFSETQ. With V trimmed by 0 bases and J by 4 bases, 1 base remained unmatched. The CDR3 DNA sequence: TGCGCCAGCAGCTTGGAGGGACTATACAATGAGCAGTTCTTC. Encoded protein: CASSLEGLYNEQFF.

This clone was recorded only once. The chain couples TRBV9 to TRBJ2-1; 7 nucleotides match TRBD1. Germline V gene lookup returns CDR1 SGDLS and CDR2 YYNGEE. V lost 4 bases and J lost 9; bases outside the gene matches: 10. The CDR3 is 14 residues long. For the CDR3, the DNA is TGTGCCAGCAGCTCCCCAGACAGGGCGGTTGAGCAGTTCTTC. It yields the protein CASSSPDRAVEQFF.

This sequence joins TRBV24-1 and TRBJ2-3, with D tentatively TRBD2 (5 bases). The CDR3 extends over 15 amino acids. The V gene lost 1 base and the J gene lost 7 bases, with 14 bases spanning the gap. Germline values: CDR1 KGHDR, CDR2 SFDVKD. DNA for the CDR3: TGTGCCACCAGTGATTTCCTTGGGAGAGGAAATACGCAGTATTTT. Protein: CATSDFLGRGNTQYF.

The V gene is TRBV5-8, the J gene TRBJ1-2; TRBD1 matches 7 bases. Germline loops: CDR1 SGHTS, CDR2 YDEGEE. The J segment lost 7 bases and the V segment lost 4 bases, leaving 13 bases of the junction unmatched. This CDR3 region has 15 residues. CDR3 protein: CASSLQERQGRGYTF. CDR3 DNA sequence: TGTGCCAGCAGCCTCCAAGAAAGACAGGGACGTGGCTACACCTTC.

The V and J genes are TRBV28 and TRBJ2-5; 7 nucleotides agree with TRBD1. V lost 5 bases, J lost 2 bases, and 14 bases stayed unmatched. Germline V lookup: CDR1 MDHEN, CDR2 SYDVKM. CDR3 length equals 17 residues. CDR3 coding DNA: TGTGCCAGCAGTCCAAAATCGACAGGGAAGAGGCAAGAGACCCAGTACTTC. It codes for CASSPKSTGKRQETQYF.

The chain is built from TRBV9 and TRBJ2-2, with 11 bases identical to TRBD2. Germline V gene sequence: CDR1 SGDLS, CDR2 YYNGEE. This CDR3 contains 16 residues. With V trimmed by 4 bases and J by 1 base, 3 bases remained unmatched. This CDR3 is CASSKTSGGNTGELFF. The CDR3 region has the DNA TGTGCCAGCAGCAAAACTAGCGGGGGGAACACCGGGGAGCTGTTTTTT.

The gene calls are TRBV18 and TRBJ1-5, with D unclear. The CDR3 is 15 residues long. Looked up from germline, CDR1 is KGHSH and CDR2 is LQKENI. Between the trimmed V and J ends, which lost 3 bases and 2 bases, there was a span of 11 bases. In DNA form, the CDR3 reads TGTGCCAGCTCACCGGGAGGTCTCGGCAATCAGCCCCAGCATTTT. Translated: CASSPGGLGNQPQHF.

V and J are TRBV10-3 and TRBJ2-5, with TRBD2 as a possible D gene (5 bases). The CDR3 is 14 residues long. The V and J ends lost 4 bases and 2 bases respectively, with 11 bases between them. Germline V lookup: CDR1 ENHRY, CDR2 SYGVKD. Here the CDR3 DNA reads TGTGCCATCAGTGGAGCGGATGTACAAGAGACCCAGTACTTC. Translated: CAISGADVQETQYF.

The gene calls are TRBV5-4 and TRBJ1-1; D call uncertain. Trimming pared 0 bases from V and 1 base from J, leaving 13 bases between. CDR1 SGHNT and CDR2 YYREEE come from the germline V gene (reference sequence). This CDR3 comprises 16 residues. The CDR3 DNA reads TGTGCCAGCAGCTTGGACTTGGTTCTCAAGAACACTGAAGCTTTCTTT. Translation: CASSLDLVLKNTEAFF.

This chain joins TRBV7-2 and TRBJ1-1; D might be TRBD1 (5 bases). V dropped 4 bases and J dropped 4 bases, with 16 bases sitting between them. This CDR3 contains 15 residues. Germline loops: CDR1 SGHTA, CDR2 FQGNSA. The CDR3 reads CASSSKGTDFTEAFF. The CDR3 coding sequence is TGTGCCAGCAGCTCGAAAGGGACTGACTTCACTGAAGCTTTCTTT.

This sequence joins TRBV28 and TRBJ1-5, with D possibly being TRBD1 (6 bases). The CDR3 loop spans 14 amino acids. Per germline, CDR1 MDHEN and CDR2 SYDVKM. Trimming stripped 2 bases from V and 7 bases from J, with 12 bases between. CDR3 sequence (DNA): TGTGCCAGCAGTTTAAAACCAGGGGCCCAGCCCCAGCATTTT. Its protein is CASSLKPGAQPQHF.

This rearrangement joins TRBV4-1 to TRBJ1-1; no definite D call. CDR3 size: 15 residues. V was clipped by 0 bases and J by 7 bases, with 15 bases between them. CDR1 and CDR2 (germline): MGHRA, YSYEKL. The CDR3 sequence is CASSQEARSVHEAFF. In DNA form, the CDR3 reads TGCGCCAGCAGCCAAGAAGCTAGGTCAGTTCATGAAGCTTTCTTT.

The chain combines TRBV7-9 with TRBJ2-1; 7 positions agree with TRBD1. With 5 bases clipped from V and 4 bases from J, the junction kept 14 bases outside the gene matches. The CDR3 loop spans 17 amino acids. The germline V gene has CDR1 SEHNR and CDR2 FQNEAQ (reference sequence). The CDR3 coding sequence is TGTGCCAGCAGCCCGGGACAGTCAGCTCGGTCATACAATGAGCAGTTCTTC. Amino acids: CASSPGQSARSYNEQFF.

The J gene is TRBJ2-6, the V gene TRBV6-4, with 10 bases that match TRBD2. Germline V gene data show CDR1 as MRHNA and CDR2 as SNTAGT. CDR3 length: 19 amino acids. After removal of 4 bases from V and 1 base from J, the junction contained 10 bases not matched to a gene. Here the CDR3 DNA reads TGTGCCAGCAGTGGGTTAGCGGGAGGCCGGGGGTCTGGGGCCAACGTCCTGACTTTC. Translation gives CASSGLAGGRGSGANVLTF.